Described below is a single TCR beta chain sequence and its context. Its target is unknown. The CDR3 runs to 18 residues. Germline-derived CDR1 and CDR2 are MNHEY and SMNVEV (reference sequence). V was pared by 2 bases and J by 1 base, with 18 bases between. The sample is drawn from a study of naive and memory T cell subsets. General study points: A few larger clonotypes appeared in naive repertoires, especially CD8, possibly memory cells re-expressing CD45RA. No ground truth validated the naive and memory repertoire findings.

An equimolar mix of two oligonucleotides served as the beta constant-region primer for TRBC1 and TRBC2. Ligated cDNA was amplified by four rounds of PCR with nested alpha and beta constant-region primers and SP2. A 12-nucleotide UMI and the SP2 primer were added to the cDNA 3' end by oligonucleotide ligation. In TCRdb, the UMI-ligation and nested PCR reads were re-called with MiXCR into one record per CDR3 protein. Of roughly 150,000 distinct CDR3 sequences in the sample, 15% to 25% are singletons; the top ten hold roughly 0.6%. CD4+ T cell IFNgamma after overnight CMV lysate exposure gave donor CMV status. Cells stained for CD3, CD4, CD8, CD45RA, CD27 and viability were sorted into four CD45RA/CD27 subsets.

What was sequenced was naive CD8+ T cells from blood. This TCR was sampled from a human donor in good health. The chain carries TRBV27 and TRBJ1-5; D is ambiguous. In nucleotides, the CDR3 is TGTGCCAGCAGTTTACTAGCTACCGCGGCTCAAAGCAATCAGCCCCAGCATTTT. As protein: CASSLLATAAQSNQPQHF.